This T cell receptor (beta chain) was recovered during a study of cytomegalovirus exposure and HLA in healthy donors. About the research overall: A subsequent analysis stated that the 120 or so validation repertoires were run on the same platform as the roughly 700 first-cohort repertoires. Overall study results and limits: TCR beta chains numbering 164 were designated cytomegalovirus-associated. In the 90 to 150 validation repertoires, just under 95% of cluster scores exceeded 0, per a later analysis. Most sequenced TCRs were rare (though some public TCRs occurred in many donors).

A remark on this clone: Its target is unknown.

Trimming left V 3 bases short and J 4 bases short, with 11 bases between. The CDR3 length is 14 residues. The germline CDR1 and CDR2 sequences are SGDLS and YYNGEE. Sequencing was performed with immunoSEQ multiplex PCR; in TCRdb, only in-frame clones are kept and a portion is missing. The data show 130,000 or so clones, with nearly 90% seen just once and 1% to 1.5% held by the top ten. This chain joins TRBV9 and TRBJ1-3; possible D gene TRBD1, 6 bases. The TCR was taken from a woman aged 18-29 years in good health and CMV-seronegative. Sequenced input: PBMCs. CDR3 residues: CASSDRDEGNTIYF. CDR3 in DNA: TGTGCCAGCAGCGACAGGGACGAGGGAAACACCATATATTTT.